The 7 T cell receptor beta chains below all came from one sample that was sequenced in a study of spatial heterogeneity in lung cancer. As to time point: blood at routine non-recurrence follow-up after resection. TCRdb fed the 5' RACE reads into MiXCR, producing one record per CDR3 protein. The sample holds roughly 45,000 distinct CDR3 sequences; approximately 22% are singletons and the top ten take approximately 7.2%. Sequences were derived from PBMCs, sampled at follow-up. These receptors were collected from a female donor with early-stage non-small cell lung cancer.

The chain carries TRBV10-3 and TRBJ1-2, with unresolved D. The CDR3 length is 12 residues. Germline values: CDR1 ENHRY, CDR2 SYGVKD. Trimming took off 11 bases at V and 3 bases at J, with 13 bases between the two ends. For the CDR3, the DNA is TGTGCCTCCCGCGAGGGAGACTATGGCTACACCTTC. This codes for CASREGDYGYTF.

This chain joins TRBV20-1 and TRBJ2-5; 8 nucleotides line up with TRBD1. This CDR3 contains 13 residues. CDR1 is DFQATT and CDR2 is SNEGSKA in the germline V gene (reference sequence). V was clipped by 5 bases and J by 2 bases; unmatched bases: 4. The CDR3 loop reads CSALTGGQETQYF. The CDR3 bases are TGCAGTGCTCTTACAGGGGGTCAAGAGACCCAGTACTTC.

For the CDR3, the DNA is TGCGCCAGCAGCCCGGCGGATCTAACAGATACGCAGTATTTT. Amino acid sequence: CASSPADLTDTQYF. The V gene is TRBV5-1, the J gene TRBJ2-3; no reliable D call. V was pared by 4 bases and J by 3 bases, with 12 bases between. The CDR3 sequence is 14 residues long. Germline CDR1 SGHRS, CDR2 YFSETQ.

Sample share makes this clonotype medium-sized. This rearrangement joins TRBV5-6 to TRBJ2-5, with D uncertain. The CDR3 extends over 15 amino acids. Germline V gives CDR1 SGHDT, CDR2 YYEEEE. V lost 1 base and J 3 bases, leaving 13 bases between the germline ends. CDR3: CASSLSPLGEETQYF. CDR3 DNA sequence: TGTGCCAGCAGCTTGTCCCCCCTGGGTGAAGAGACCCAGTACTTC. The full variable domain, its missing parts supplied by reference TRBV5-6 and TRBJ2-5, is DAGVTQSPTHLIKTRGQQVTLRCSPKSGHDTVSWYQQALGQGPQFIFQYYEEEERQRGNFPDRFSGHQFPNYSSELNVNALLLGDSALYLCASSLSPLGEETQYFGPGTRLLVL.

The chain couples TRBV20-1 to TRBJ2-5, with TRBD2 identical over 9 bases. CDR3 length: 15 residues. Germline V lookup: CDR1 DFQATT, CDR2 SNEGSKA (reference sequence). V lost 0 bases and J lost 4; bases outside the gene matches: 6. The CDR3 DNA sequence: TGCAGTGCTAGAGACGCCGGGACTAGCCTAGAGACCCAGTACTTC. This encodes CSARDAGTSLETQYF.

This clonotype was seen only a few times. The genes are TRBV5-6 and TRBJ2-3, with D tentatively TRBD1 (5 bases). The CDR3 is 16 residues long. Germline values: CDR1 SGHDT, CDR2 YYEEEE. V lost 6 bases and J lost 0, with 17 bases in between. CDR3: CASKLGAGRSTDTQYF. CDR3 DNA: TGTGCCAGCAAGCTAGGGGCAGGGCGTAGCACAGATACGCAGTATTTT. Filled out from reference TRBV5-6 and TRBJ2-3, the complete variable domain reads DAGVTQSPTHLIKTRGQQVTLRCSPKSGHDTVSWYQQALGQGPQFIFQYYEEEERQRGNFPDRFSGHQFPNYSSELNVNALLLGDSALYLCASKLGAGRSTDTQYFGPGTRLTVL.

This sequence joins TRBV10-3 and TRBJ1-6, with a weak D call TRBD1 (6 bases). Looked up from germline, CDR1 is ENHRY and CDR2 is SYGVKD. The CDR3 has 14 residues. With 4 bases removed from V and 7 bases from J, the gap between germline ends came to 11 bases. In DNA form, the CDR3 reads TGTGCCATCAGTGTGGACAGCCAGAATTCACCCCTCCACTTT. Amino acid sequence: CAISVDSQNSPLHF.